The 2 T cell receptor beta chains reported below all come from one sample, sequenced in a study of post-analysis software for immune sequencing data. These TCRs' antigens remain unknown. General study findings and limits: TRBV segments more frequent in patients than in controls numbered roughly 5 and included TRBV5-6, TRBV5-1 and TRBV20-1.

Unique molecular identifiers were present in the TCR beta cDNA libraries. TCRdb analysed the PCR reads with MiXCR anew, one entry per CDR3 protein. The table records 450,000 to 700,000 distinct CDR3 sequences, roughly 45% of them present only once. The sequenced material came from blood. Source of these receptors: a girl aged 10 to 17 with multiple sclerosis.

This clonotype has only a few counts. The chain has TRBV10-3 and TRBJ2-5; 7 bases align to TRBD1. Per germline, CDR1 ENHRY and CDR2 SYGVKD. V shed 4 bases and J 4 bases; nucleotides not matched to a gene: 6. This CDR3 is 14 amino acids long. CDR3 protein: CAISGPTGVETQYF. CDR3 bases: TGTGCCATCAGTGGCCCTACAGGGGTAGAGACCCAGTACTTC.

V usage is TRBV10-3 and J usage is TRBJ1-1; D remains unclear. CDR1 and CDR2 from the germline V gene are ENHRY and SYGVKD. V shed 8 bases and J shed 3 bases, with 10 bases lying between them. The CDR3 covers 12 residues. DNA of the CDR3: TGTGCCATCGGGTGGCCGGACACTGAAGCTTTCTTT. Its translation: CAIGWPDTEAFF.